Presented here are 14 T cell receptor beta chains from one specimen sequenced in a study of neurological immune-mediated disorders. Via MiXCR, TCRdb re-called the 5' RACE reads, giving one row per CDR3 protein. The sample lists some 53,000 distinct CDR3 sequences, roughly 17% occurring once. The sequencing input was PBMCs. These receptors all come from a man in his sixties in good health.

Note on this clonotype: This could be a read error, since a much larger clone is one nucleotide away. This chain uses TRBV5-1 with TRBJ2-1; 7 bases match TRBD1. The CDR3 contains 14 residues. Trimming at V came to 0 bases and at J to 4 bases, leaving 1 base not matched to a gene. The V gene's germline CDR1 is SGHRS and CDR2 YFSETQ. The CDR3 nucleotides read TGCGCCAGCAGCTTGGAGGACAGGTACAATGAGCAGTTCTTC. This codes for CASSLEDRYNEQFF.

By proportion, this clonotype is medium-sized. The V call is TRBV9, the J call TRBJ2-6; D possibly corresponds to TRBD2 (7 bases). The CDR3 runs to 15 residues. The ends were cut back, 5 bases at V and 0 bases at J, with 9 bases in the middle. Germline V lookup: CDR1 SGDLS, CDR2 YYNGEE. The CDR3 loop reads CASRGGGSGANVLTF. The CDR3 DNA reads TGTGCCAGCAGAGGGGGGGGCTCTGGGGCCAACGTCCTGACTTTC.

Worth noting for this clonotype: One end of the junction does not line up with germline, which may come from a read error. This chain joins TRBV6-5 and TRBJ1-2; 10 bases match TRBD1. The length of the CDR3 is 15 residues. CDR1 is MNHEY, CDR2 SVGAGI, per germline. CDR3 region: CASGFDRGRDYVYTF. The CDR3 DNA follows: TGTGCCAGCGGTTTTGACAGGGGGCGCGACTATGTCTACACCTTC.

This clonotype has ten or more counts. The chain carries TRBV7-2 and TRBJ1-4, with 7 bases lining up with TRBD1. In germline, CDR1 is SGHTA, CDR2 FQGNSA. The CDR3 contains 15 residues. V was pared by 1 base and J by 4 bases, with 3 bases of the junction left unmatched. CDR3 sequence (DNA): TGTGCCAGCAGCTTAGGGGCAGGGGGTAATGAAAAACTGTTTTTT. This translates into CASSLGAGGNEKLFF.

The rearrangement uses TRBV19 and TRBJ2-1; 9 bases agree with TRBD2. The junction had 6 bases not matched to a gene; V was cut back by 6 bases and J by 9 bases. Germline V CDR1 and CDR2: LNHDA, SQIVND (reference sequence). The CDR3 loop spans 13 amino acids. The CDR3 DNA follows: TGTGCCAGTAGCATCGGCGGGAGGGGTGAGCAGTTCTTC. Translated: CASSIGGRGEQFF. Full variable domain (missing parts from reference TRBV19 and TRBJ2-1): DGGITQSPKYLFRKEGQNVTLSCEQNLNHDAMYWYRQDPGQGLRLIYYSQIVNDFQKGDIAEGYSVSREKKESFPLTVTSAQKNPTAFYLCASSIGGRGEQFFGPGTRLTVL.

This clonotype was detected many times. CDR3 DNA: TGTGCCAGCAGACGACAGCTTTTAAGTGAAAAACTGTTTTTT. Translation: CASRRQLLSEKLFF. The V gene is TRBV28, the J gene TRBJ1-4, with D perhaps matching TRBD1 (5 bases). V was shortened by 6 bases and J by 7 bases, with 15 bases between the two germline ends. This CDR3 has 14 amino acids. Per the germline V gene, CDR1 is MDHEN and CDR2 is SYDVKM.

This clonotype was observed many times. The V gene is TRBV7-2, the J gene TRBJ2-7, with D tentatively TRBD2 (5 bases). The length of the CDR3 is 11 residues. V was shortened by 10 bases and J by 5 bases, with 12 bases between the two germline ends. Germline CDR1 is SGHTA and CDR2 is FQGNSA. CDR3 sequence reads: CATRGGNEQYF. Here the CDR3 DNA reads TGTGCCACCCGGGGTGGTAACGAGCAGTACTTC.

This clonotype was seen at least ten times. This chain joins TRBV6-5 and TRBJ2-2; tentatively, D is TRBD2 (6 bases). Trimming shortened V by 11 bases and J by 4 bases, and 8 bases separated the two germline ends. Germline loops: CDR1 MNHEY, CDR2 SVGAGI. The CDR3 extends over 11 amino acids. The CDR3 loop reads CAGAGTGELFF. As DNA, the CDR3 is TGTGCCGGAGCGGGCACCGGGGAGCTGTTTTTT.

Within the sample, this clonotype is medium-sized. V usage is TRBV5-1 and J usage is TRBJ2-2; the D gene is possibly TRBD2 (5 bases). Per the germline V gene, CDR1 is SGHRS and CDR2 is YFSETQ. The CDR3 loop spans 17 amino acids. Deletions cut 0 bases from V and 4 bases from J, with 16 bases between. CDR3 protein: CASSLGEGALPTGELFF. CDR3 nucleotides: TGCGCCAGCAGCTTGGGAGAGGGTGCATTGCCCACCGGGGAGCTGTTTTTT.

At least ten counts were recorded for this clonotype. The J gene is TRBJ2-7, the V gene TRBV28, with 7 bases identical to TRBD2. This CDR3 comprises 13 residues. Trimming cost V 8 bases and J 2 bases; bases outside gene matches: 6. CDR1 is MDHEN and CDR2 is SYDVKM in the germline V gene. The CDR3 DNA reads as TGTGCCAGCCATACTAGCGATCCCTACGAGCAGTACTTC. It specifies CASHTSDPYEQYF. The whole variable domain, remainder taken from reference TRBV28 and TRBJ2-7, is DVKVTQSSRYLVKRTGEKVFLECVQDMDHENMFWYRQDPGLGLRLIYFSYDVKMKEKGDIPEGYSVSREKKERFSLILESASTNQTSMYLCASHTSDPYEQYFGPGTRLTVT.

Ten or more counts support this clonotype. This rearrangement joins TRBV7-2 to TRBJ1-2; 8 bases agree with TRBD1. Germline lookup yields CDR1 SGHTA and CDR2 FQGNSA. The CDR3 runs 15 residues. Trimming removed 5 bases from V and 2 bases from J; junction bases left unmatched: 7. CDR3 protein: CASSPGGGSNYGYTF. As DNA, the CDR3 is TGTGCCAGCAGCCCAGGGGGCGGATCAAACTATGGCTACACCTTC.

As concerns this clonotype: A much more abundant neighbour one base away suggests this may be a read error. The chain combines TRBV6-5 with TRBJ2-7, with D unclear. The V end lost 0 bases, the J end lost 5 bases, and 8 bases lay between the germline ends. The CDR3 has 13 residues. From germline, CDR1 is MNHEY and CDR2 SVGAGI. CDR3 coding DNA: TGTGCCAGCAGTTACTCGGCCCAGGACGAGCAGTACTTC. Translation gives CASSYSAQDEQYF.

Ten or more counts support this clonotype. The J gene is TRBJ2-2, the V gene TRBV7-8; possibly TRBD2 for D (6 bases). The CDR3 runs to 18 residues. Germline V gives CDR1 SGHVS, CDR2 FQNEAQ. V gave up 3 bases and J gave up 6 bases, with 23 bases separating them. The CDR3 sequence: CASSFQGGSGVGAGELFF. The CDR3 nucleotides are TGTGCCAGCAGCTTCCAGGGAGGCTCGGGAGTAGGGGCCGGGGAGCTGTTTTTT. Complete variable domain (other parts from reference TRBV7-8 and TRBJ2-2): GAGVSQSPRYKVAKRGQDVALRCDPISGHVSLFWYQQALGQGPEFLTYFQNEAQLDKSGLPSDRFFAERPEGSVSTLKIQRTQQEDSAVYLCASSFQGGSGVGAGELFFGEGSRLTVL.

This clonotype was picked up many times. The CDR3 nucleotides read TGCAGTGCCTTCGAACTAGCGGGATCTTCAAGCTCCTACAATGAGCAGTTCTTC. Translation: CSAFELAGSSSSYNEQFF. This sequence joins TRBV20-1 and TRBJ2-1; TRBD2 matches 10 bases. The CDR3 is 18 amino acids. Trimming removed 6 bases from V and 0 bases from J; junction bases left unmatched: 14. Germline assignment: CDR1 DFQATT and CDR2 SNEGSKA (reference sequence).